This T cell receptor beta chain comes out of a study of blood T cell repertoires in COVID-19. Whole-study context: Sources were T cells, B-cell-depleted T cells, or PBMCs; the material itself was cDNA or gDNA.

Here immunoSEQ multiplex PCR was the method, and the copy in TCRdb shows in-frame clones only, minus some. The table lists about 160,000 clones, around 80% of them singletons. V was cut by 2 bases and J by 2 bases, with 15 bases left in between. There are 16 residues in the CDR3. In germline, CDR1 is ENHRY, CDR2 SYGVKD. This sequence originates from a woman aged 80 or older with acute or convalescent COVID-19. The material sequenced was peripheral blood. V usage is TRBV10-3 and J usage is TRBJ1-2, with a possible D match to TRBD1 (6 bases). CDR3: CAISEGSGDLNYGYTF. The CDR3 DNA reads TGTGCCATCAGTGAGGGGTCAGGGGACCTCAACTATGGCTACACCTTC.